This entry lists 23 T cell receptor beta chains sequenced from one sample in a study of T cell responses to AZD1222 COVID-19 vaccine. TCRdb's table, derived via immunoSEQ multiplex PCR, lists solely in-frame clones and lacks some. Of over 20,000 clones listed, about 90% are singletons. Here the sequenced sample was peripheral blood, taken 28 days after the second AZD1222 dose. The receptors derive from an adult who received the AZD1222 COVID-19 vaccine.

This clone was counted once. The rearrangement links TRBV24-1 to TRBJ2-1; D may match TRBD1 or TRBD2 (6 bases each). V gave up 3 bases and J gave up 6 bases, with 17 bases separating them. The CDR3 has 16 residues. Germline values: CDR1 KGHDR, CDR2 SFDVKD. The DNA of the CDR3 is TGTGCCACCAGTGATCCGGGGGCTGTGGCCGCCAATGAGCAGTTCTTC. It is translated as CATSDPGAVAANEQFF.

V gene TRBV7-2 combines with J gene TRBJ1-2; D is undetermined. Germline CDR1 reads SGHTA; CDR2 reads FQGNSA. This CDR3 region has 13 residues. Trimming stripped 3 bases from V and 4 bases from J, with 9 bases between. CDR3 region: CASSFGRVYGYTF. The CDR3 nucleotides are TGTGCCAGCAGCTTCGGACGCGTCTATGGCTACACCTTC.

V is TRBV11-2 and J is TRBJ2-2, with 12 bases that match TRBD2. CDR1 SGHAT and CDR2 FQNNGV come from the germline V gene. V shed 4 bases, J shed 5 bases, and the junction held 5 bases outside the gene matches. The CDR3 runs 16 residues. In DNA, the CDR3 is TGTGCCAGCAGCTCCGCGGGACTAGCGGGTACCGGGGAGCTGTTTTTT. Translating it yields CASSSAGLAGTGELFF.

Only one count was recorded for this clone. The chain carries TRBV7-2 and TRBJ1-5; possible D gene TRBD1, 6 bases. There are 15 residues in the CDR3. The V end lost 3 bases, the J end lost 0 bases, and 9 bases lay between the germline ends. The germline CDR1 and CDR2 sequences are SGHTA and FQGNSA. The CDR3, as DNA: TGTGCCAGCAGCTTGACAGGCAATAGCAATCAGCCCCAGCATTTT. It yields the protein CASSLTGNSNQPQHF. Filled out from reference TRBV7-2 and TRBJ1-5, the complete variable domain reads GAGVSQSPSNKVTEKGKDVELRCDPISGHTALYWYRQSLGQGLEFLIYFQGNSAPDKSGLPSDRFSAERTGGSVSTLTIQRTQQEDSAVYLCASSLTGNSNQPQHFGDGTRLSIL.

On this clone: The germline gene is not matched at one end of the junction; a read error may be the cause. The chain recombines TRBV25-1 with TRBJ1-3; no firm D call. This CDR3 spans 15 amino acids. Per germline, CDR1 MGHDK and CDR2 SYGVNS. CDR3 loop: CASSLSGSSGNAIYF. CDR3 bases: TGTGCCAGCAGTTTATCGGGAAGCTCTGGAAACGCCATATATTTT.

V is TRBV3-1 (or the pseudogene TRBV3-2) and J is TRBJ2-1; perhaps TRBD2 as D (6 bases). The CDR3 consists of 16 residues. Germline CDR1 and CDR2: LGHDT and YNNKEL (reference sequence). Trimming stripped 0 bases from V and 6 bases from J, with 15 bases between. For the CDR3, the DNA is TGTGCCAGCAGCCAAGACGGTCCGGGGGTGAGCAATGAGCAGTTCTTC. Translation gives CASSQDGPGVSNEQFF.

The chain uses TRBV10-3 and TRBJ1-1; possible D gene TRBD1, 6 bases. The CDR3 has 14 residues. The germline V gene has CDR1 ENHRY and CDR2 SYGVKD. The ends were cut back, 2 bases at V and 5 bases at J, with 12 bases in the middle. The DNA of the CDR3 is TGTGCCATCAGTGAGGACAGGTCAGGAACTGAAGCTTTCTTT. Encoded protein: CAISEDRSGTEAFF.

This sequence joins TRBV29-1 and TRBJ1-2; 7 bases line up with TRBD1. Germline CDR1 is SQVTM and CDR2 is ANQGSEA. V was clipped by 5 bases and J by 5 bases; unmatched bases: 11. The CDR3 length is 14 residues. CDR3 sequence reads: CSVKGAGWGYGYTF. Here the CDR3 DNA reads TGCAGCGTTAAGGGGGCCGGTTGGGGATATGGCTACACCTTC.

This clone showed up just once. The chain joins TRBV6-5 to TRBJ1-1; 9 positions agree with TRBD1. Germline V gene lookup returns CDR1 MNHEY and CDR2 SVGAGI. The CDR3 sequence is 14 residues long. Trimming removed 8 bases from V and 0 bases from J; junction bases left unmatched: 4. The CDR3: CASARDRVNTEAFF. The CDR3 DNA follows: TGTGCCAGCGCCCGGGACAGGGTGAACACTGAAGCTTTCTTT.

This chain links TRBV6-2 or TRBV6-3 with TRBJ1-2; 10 bases agree with TRBD1. With V trimmed by 4 bases and J by 5 bases, 7 bases remained unmatched. CDR3 size: 15 residues. Germline V gene lookup returns CDR1 MNHEY and CDR2 SVGEGT. The CDR3 nucleotides read TGTGCCAGCAGTTCACCCCGACAGGGGGCATATGGCTACACCTTC. Its translation is CASSSPRQGAYGYTF.

This rearrangement joins TRBV3-1 (or the pseudogene TRBV3-2) to TRBJ1-2; 10 bases match TRBD1. V lost 1 base and J lost 5; bases outside the gene matches: 1. CDR1 and CDR2 from the germline V gene are LGHDT and YNNKEL (reference sequence). The CDR3 covers 14 residues. The CDR3 loop is CASSQGQGAYGYTF. The CDR3 nucleotides read TGTGCCAGCAGCCAAGGACAGGGGGCTTATGGCTACACCTTC.

The chain uses TRBV5-6 and TRBJ1-2; D might be TRBD1 (5 bases). Trimming left V 4 bases short and J 5 bases short, with 15 bases between. This CDR3 spans 14 amino acids. Germline-derived CDR1 and CDR2 are SGHDT and YYEEEE. The CDR3 nucleotides are TGTGCCAGCAGCCCCGCTGGGGGGGGGTATGGCTACACCTTC. Translation: CASSPAGGGYGYTF.

V is TRBV5-5 and J is TRBJ2-5; D unclear. Germline-derived CDR1 and CDR2 are SGHKS and YYEKEE (reference sequence). This CDR3 is 13 amino acids long. Trimming took off 4 bases at V and 0 bases at J, with 7 bases between the two ends. The DNA for the CDR3 is TGTGCCAGCAGCCGCCGGTACCAAGAGACCCAGTACTTC. Its translation is CASSRRYQETQYF.

This clone was seen only a few times. This chain joins TRBV6-6 and TRBJ1-5; possibly TRBD1 for D (6 bases). The ends were cut back, 7 bases at V and 3 bases at J, with 10 bases in the middle. Germline loops: CDR1 MNHNY, CDR2 SVGAGI (reference sequence). The length of the CDR3 is 13 residues. This CDR3 reads CASNPGVNQPQHF. For the CDR3, the DNA is TGTGCCAGCAATCCAGGGGTCAATCAGCCCCAGCATTTT.

This rearrangement joins TRBV7-8 to TRBJ1-1, with D possibly matching TRBD1 (5 bases). Germline CDR1 is SGHVS and CDR2 is FQNEAQ. V was clipped by 5 bases and J by 3 bases, with 10 bases between them. The CDR3 totals 13 residues. In nucleotides, the CDR3 is TGTGCCAGCAGCCCAGACAGCTACACTGAAGCTTTCTTT. It translates to CASSPDSYTEAFF.

V is TRBV24-1 and J is TRBJ2-1; 12 bases are a match to TRBD1. After removal of 4 bases from V and 5 bases from J, the junction contained 5 bases not matched to a gene. This CDR3 comprises 16 residues. CDR1 and CDR2 from the germline V gene are KGHDR and SFDVKD. The CDR3 nucleotides are TGTGCCACCAGTGAAGGGGGACAGGGGGCCCACAATGAGCAGTTCTTC. It specifies CATSEGGQGAHNEQFF.

The chain uses TRBV6-5 and TRBJ1-4, with D unclear. The CDR3 is 12 amino acids. Germline lookup yields CDR1 MNHEY and CDR2 SVGAGI. Trimming pared 6 bases from V and 7 bases from J, leaving 9 bases between. CDR3 protein: CASRQGSEKLFF. For the CDR3, the DNA is TGTGCCAGCAGGCAAGGGAGTGAAAAACTGTTTTTT.

The genes are TRBV5-4 and TRBJ1-1; D unclear. CDR3 length equals 14 residues. Germline V gene sequence: CDR1 SGHNT, CDR2 YYREEE (reference sequence). V dropped 4 bases and J dropped 1 base, with 11 bases sitting between them. Here the CDR3 reads CASSALTGNTEAFF. CDR3 in DNA: TGTGCCAGCAGCGCCCTGACTGGGAACACTGAAGCTTTCTTT.

The genes are TRBV19 and TRBJ1-5; 10 nucleotides line up with TRBD1. The CDR3 runs to 16 residues. CDR1 is LNHDA and CDR2 is SQIVND in the germline V gene (reference sequence). V shed 5 bases and J 3 bases; nucleotides not matched to a gene: 7. In nucleotides, the CDR3 is TGTGCCAGTAGTCTCCGGGGACAGGGGCCCAATCAGCCCCAGCATTTT. It yields the protein CASSLRGQGPNQPQHF.

The V call is TRBV5-5, the J call TRBJ2-3; D is ambiguous. In germline, CDR1 is SGHKS, CDR2 YYEKEE (reference sequence). V was shortened by 0 bases and J by 8 bases, with 19 bases between the two germline ends. CDR3 length: 16 amino acids. In DNA, the CDR3 is TGTGCCAGCAGCTTGGGAGATCTACTATCCCCAAGTACGCAGTATTTT. Amino acids: CASSLGDLLSPSTQYF. Drawing the rest from reference TRBV5-5 and TRBJ2-3, the complete variable domain is DAGVTQSPTHLIKTRGQQVTLRCSPISGHKSVSWYQQVLGQGPQFIFQYYEKEERGRGNFPDRFSARQFPNYSSELNVNALLLGDSALYLCASSLGDLLSPSTQYFGPGTRLTVL.

The rearrangement uses TRBV7-9 and TRBJ2-1, with 8 bases that match TRBD1. V dropped 4 bases and J dropped 7; count of bases not matched to a gene: 12. Looked up from germline, CDR1 is SEHNR and CDR2 is FQNEAQ (reference sequence). The CDR3 length is 16 residues. The CDR3 region is CASSSTPGTGGNEQFF. The CDR3 DNA follows: TGTGCCAGCAGCTCCACCCCTGGGACAGGCGGAAATGAGCAGTTCTTC.

The chain carries TRBV18 and TRBJ2-7; TRBD2 agrees at 11 bases. V was clipped by 6 bases and J by 6 bases; unmatched bases: 7. Germline lookup yields CDR1 KGHSH and CDR2 LQKENI. The CDR3 sequence is 14 residues long. DNA for the CDR3: TGTGCCAGCTCTTCGGGACTAGCGGAGGGCGAGCAGTACTTC. Amino acid sequence: CASSSGLAEGEQYF.

The CDR3: CAKTGQGNTGELFF. CDR3 nucleotide sequence: TGTGCCAAAACGGGACAGGGGAACACCGGGGAGCTGTTTTTT. The rearrangement uses TRBV7-9 and TRBJ2-2; TRBD1 matches 9 bases. V dropped 10 bases and J dropped 1; count of bases not matched to a gene: 4. This CDR3 has 14 residues. The germline gives CDR1 SEHNR, CDR2 FQNEAQ (reference sequence).